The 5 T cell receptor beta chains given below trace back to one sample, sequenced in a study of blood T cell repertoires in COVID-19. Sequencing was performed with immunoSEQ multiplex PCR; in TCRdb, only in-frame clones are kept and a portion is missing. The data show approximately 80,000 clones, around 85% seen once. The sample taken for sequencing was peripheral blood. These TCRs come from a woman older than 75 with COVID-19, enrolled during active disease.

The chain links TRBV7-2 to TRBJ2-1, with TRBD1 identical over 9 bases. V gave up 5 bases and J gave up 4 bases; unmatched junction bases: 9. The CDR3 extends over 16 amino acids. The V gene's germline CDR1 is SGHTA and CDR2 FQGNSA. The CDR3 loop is CASSVGPGQGYNEQFF. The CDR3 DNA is TGTGCCAGCAGCGTGGGACCGGGACAGGGATACAATGAGCAGTTCTTC.

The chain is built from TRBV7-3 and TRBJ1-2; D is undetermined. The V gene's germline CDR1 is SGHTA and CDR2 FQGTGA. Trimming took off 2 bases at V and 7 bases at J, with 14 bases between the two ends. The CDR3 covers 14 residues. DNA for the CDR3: TGTGCCAGCAGCTTAGGCTGGGAGATTGGTGGCTACACCTTC. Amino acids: CASSLGWEIGGYTF.

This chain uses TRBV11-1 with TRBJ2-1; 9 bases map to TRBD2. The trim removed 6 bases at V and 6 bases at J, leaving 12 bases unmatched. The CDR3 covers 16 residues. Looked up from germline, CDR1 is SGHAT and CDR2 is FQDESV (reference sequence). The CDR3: CASSRGPSGVGNEQFF. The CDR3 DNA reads TGTGCCAGCAGTAGAGGACCTAGCGGGGTTGGCAATGAGCAGTTCTTC.

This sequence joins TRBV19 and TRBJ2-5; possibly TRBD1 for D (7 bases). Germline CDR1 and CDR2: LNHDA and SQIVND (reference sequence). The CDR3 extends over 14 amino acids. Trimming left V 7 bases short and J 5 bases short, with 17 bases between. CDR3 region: CASTLSAGGETQYF. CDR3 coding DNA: TGTGCCAGTACCCTGTCGGCAGGGGGGGAGACCCAGTACTTC.

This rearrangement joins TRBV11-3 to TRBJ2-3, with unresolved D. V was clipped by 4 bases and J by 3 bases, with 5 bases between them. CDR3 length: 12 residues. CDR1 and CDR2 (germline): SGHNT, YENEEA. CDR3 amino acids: CASSSRTDTQYF. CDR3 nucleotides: TGTGCCAGCAGCTCCCGGACAGATACGCAGTATTTT. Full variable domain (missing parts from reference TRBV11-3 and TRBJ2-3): EAGVVQSPRYKIIEKKQPVAFWCNPISGHNTLYWYLQNLGQGPELLIRYENEEAVDDSQLPKDRFSAERLKGVDSTLKIQPAELGDSAVYLCASSSRTDTQYFGPGTRLTVL.